This T cell receptor beta chain was identified during a study of blood T cell repertoires in COVID-19. This clone was counted a single time. As processed by the authors: The authors estimated nucleated cell counts from reference gene primer amplification. The repertoire was sequenced with immunoSEQ multiplex PCR; TCRdb's copy has only in-frame clones and lacks some. V and J calls and clone size come straight from that table; D and trimming were deduced from the DNA. The repertoire holds approximately 400,000 clones, about 90% seen once, with 1% to 1.5% in the top ten. The CDR3 spans 16 residues. Per germline, CDR1 KGHSH and CDR2 LQKENI. With 2 bases removed from V and 1 base from J, the gap between germline ends came to 15 bases.

The V gene is TRBV18, the J gene TRBJ2-7, with no clear D. The source of this sequence is a man aged 35-49 years with acute or convalescent COVID-19. The sample comprised peripheral blood. Written as DNA, the CDR3 is TGTGCCAGCTCACCAGTAGGTGCAGGTGCATCCTACGAGCAGTACTTC. Translating gives CASSPVGAGASYEQYF.